This T cell receptor (beta chain) appears in the sequencing data of a study of CD8+ T cells in alopecia areata. On the study more broadly: The drug, oral tofacitinib, was given to treated patients at 5 to 10 mg twice daily. Study-wide results and caveats: Lesional scalp exceeded normal scalp in clonality, especially in alopecia totalis/universalis. Scalp clonality, along with expanded CD8+ clones among the top 100, was significantly decreased by tofacitinib. Patients shared TCRs less clearly than mice did, possibly for HLA-related reasons.

Indicated treatment: oral pan-JAK inhibitor, 5-10 mg twice daily. The CDR3 covers 13 residues. Germline CDR1 and CDR2: SQVTM and ANQGSEA. V trimming: 6 bases; J trimming: 4 bases; junction bases outside the gene matches: 6. Once RNA had been extracted, it was reverse transcribed into cDNA to act as the sequencing template. Clones were sequenced by immunoSEQ multiplex PCR, and TCRdb holds only the in-frame ones, with some missing. Here the sample spans about 140,000 clones, nearly 55% being singletons. Turning to this clone: Its antigen is unidentified.

The material sequenced was CD8+ T cells sorted from blood, taken at week 4, from a patient treated with tofacitinib. The chain recombines TRBV29-1 with TRBJ2-5; 9 nucleotides agree with TRBD1. This receptor was obtained from a human donor with alopecia areata. CDR3 DNA: TGCAGCGTCGGACAGGGGACCGTAGAGACCCAGTACTTC. Its translation: CSVGQGTVETQYF.